The sequence of this T cell receptor (beta chain) was determined in a study of cytomegalovirus exposure and HLA in healthy donors. Study information: Earlier sequencing of 200 million or so T cells yielded 95 million to 120 million unique TCR beta sequences. Study-level findings and limits: Among the CMV-associated chains, three were confirmed in vitro as specific for CMV antigens.

Note on this clone: What it binds is not known.

Use of 60 Vbeta and 13 Jbeta primers characterized the PCR. Original handling: Per a later analysis, the number of unique TCR beta chains was some 80 million, of which 9 million to 12 million were shared. Clones were read by immunoSEQ multiplex PCR, and TCRdb kept only the in-frame ones, dropping some. The DNA gave D and trimming, while V, J and clone size come from that table. The sample lists about 70,000 clones, 60% to 80% occurring once. Trimming removed 4 bases from V and 3 bases from J, with 4 bases in between. The CDR3 has 12 residues. The germline V gene has CDR1 SGHDN and CDR2 FVKESK. This receptor was taken from a man aged 25 to 40 in good health and CMV-seronegative. The sample consisted of PBMCs. V and J are TRBV14 and TRBJ1-5; the D is unclear. The CDR3 sequence: CASSRNNQPQHF. The CDR3 DNA follows: TGTGCCAGCAGCCGTAACAATCAGCCCCAGCATTTT.